The rows below give T cell receptor beta chains drawn from one sample of a study of T-cell memory formation after mild COVID-19. Via MiXCR, TCRdb re-called the 5' RACE reads, giving one row per CDR3 protein. This table has 250,000 to 350,000 distinct CDR3 sequences, roughly 17% appearing once. The source material was PBMCs or a T cell subset sorted from them (not recorded which). These receptors all stem from a man in his late teens or twenties who had mild COVID-19 (a few samples of this study predate the infection). Cell type and time point are not known. Both conserved end residues are part of each CDR3. A D gene is named only where the DNA matches it firmly. A row's size may be missing; if present it is once, few, many or a size class.

>TRBJ1-1|.|TRBV11-2|many
CASSFGVGLAEAFF
TGTGCCAGCAGCTTCGGGGTAGGTCTGGCTGAAGCTTTCTTT
>TRBJ2-2|.|TRBV5-1|few
CASSLARDGNTGELFF
TGCGCCAGCAGCTTGGCGCGGGACGGGAACACCGGGGAGCTGTTTTTT
>TRBJ1-2|.|TRBV20-1|.
CSARDARQLYGYTF
TGCAGTGCTAGAGACGCCCGGCAGCTCTATGGCTACACCTTC
>TRBJ2-1|.|TRBV6-5|few
CASSYAGWEQFF
TGTGCCAGCAGTTACGCCGGGTGGGAGCAGTTCTTC
>TRBJ2-7|.|TRBV20-1|few
CSAPEGGHEQYF
TGCAGTGCTCCCGAGGGGGGCCACGAGCAGTACTTC
>TRBJ2-2|.|TRBV4-3|few
CASSLGDDTGELFF
TGCGCCAGCAGCCTCGGGGACGACACCGGGGAGCTGTTTTTT
>TRBJ2-6|TRBD1|TRBV7-2|.
CASMTGNGVGANVLTF
TGTGCCAGCATGACAGGGAATGGTGTGGGGGCCAACGTCCTGACTTTC
>TRBJ2-3|TRBD2|TRBV9|.
CASSALAGHSTDTQYF
TGTGCCAGCAGCGCCCTAGCGGGGCATAGCACAGATACGCAGTATTTT
>TRBJ2-5|.|TRBV5-1|.
CASSRRTGTQETQYF
TGCGCAAGCAGCCGCAGAACCGGGACACAAGAGACCCAGTACTTC
>TRBJ2-3|TRBD1|TRBV27|few
CASSGTGGGLGGTQYF
TGTGCCAGCAGTGGCACAGGGGGCGGCCTTGGGGGTACGCAGTATTTT
>TRBJ1-1|TRBD1|TRBV5-1|.
CASSFDRVETEAFF
TGCGCCAGCAGCTTCGACAGGGTAGAAACTGAAGCTTTCTTT
>TRBJ2-1|.|TRBV7-2|.
CASSLAGGSRYEQFF
TGTGCCAGCAGCTTAGCCGGGGGAAGTCGCTATGAGCAGTTCTTC
>TRBJ1-6|.|TRBV6-5|.
CASSYLGSYNSPLHF
TGTGCCAGCAGTTACTTGGGATCCTATAATTCACCCCTCCACTTT
>TRBJ2-2|.|TRBV5-6|.
CASSFGNPGELFF
TGTGCCAGCAGCTTCGGCAACCCCGGGGAGCTGTTTTTT
>TRBJ2-1|TRBD2|TRBV4-3|many
CASSQDLGTIFINEQFF
TGCGCCAGCAGCCAAGATTTGGGGACTATCTTTATCAATGAGCAGTTCTTC
>TRBJ2-3|.|TRBV4-1|.
CATGGPSTDTQYF
TGCGCCACCGGGGGGCCTAGCACAGATACGCAGTATTTT
>TRBJ2-7|TRBD1|TRBV7-9|once
CASRLTGIHEQYF
TGTGCCAGCAGACTGACAGGGATCCACGAGCAGTACTTC
>TRBJ2-2|.|TRBV12-3/TRBV12-4|few
CASSPAVNTGELFF
TGTGCCAGCAGTCCAGCGGTTAACACCGGGGAGCTGTTTTTT
>TRBJ1-2|TRBD1|TRBV5-6|.
CASSGPTGPYGYTF
TGTGCCAGCAGCGGACCGACAGGGCCCTATGGCTACACCTTC
>TRBJ2-3|.|TRBV10-3|.
CAIRVAGPMDTQYF
TGTGCCATCAGGGTGGCGGGGCCCATGGATACGCAGTATTTT
>TRBJ1-1|.|TRBV20-1|few
CSASSWAAEAFF
TGCAGTGCTTCCTCCTGGGCCGCTGAAGCTTTCTTT
>TRBJ1-1|.|TRBV19|.
CASSIVQGGGTEAFF
TGTGCCAGTAGTATAGTACAGGGCGGTGGGACTGAAGCTTTCTTT